This TCR beta chain was profiled in a study of shared clonotypes between healthy human individuals. Trimming cost V 3 bases and J 6 bases, with 18 bases left between them. Germline lookup yields CDR1 PRHDT and CDR2 FYEKMQ (reference sequence). There are 15 residues in the CDR3. CD8 cells regarded as naive lacked CD45RO, were positively chosen for CCR7, and omitted terminally differentiated effector memory CD45RA+ cells. Method: immunoSEQ multiplex PCR; TCRdb's copy keeps in-frame clones and lacks some. The data show some 740,000 clones, 80% to 95% seen once. Sequences were obtained from naive CD8+ T cells sorted from blood. This sequence originates from a man aged 25 to 45 in good health. The rearrangement uses TRBV13 and TRBJ2-7, with unresolved D. CDR3 protein: CASSLGRSFASEQYF. CDR3 nucleotide sequence: TGTGCCAGCAGCTTGGGTAGGAGTTTCGCCTCCGAGCAGTACTTC.